A single sample gave rise to the 32 T cell receptor beta chains below, sequenced in a study of shared clonotypes between healthy human individuals. Naive CD8 cells were CD45RO-negative, positively selected for CCR7, excluding terminally differentiated effector memory CD45RA+ cells. Clones were sequenced by immunoSEQ multiplex PCR, and TCRdb holds only the in-frame ones, with some missing. The sample consists of roughly 2 million clones, around 96% of them appearing once. Material: naive CD8+ T cells sorted from blood. These receptors originate from a young man in good health.

The rearrangement links TRBV15 to TRBJ1-1, with D possibly matching TRBD1 (6 bases). There are 15 residues in the CDR3. V dropped 4 bases and J dropped 7 bases, with 19 bases sitting between them. In germline, CDR1 is LNHNV, CDR2 YYDKDF (reference sequence). In nucleotides, the CDR3 is TGTGCCACCAGCAACACAGGGCCTGAAGAAAATGAAGCTTTCTTT. It encodes CATSNTGPEENEAFF.

The CDR3 protein is CASSFTGDGELFF. Written as DNA, the CDR3 is TGCGCCAGCAGTTTCACAGGGGACGGGGAGCTGTTTTTT. The chain employs TRBV10-1 and TRBJ2-2; 7 bases fit TRBD1. Looked up from germline, CDR1 is WNHNN and CDR2 is SYGVQD (reference sequence). The CDR3 is made up of 13 amino acids. After removal of 5 bases from V and 7 bases from J, the junction contained 4 bases not matched to a gene.

Regarding this clone: In the same sample, other DNA sequences code for this CDR3. The chain links TRBV30 to TRBJ1-1, with TRBD1 matching over 7 bases. This CDR3 is built from 14 residues. The junction had 5 bases not matched to a gene; V was cut back by 0 bases and J by 4 bases. Germline lookup yields CDR1 GTSNPN and CDR2 SVGIG (reference sequence). The CDR3 coding sequence is TGTGCCTGGAGTGTACGAGGGGGCGGCACTGAAGCTTTCTTT. Translated, it gives CAWSVRGGGTEAFF. The full variable domain, with the rest looked up from reference TRBV30 and TRBJ1-1, is SQTIHQWPATLVQPVGSPLSLECTVEGTSNPNLYWYRQAAGRGLQLLFYSVGIGQISSEVPQNLSASRPQDRQFILSSKKLLLSDSGFYLCAWSVRGGGTEAFFGQGTRLTVV.

The V call is TRBV9, the J call TRBJ2-1; 14 nucleotides match TRBD2. CDR3 length equals 15 residues. Germline V gives CDR1 SGDLS, CDR2 YYNGEE. The V segment lost 3 bases and the J segment 6 bases; nucleotides outside the gene matches: 2. CDR3 in amino acids: CASSDGLAGGNEQFF. Here the CDR3 DNA reads TGTGCCAGCAGCGACGGACTAGCGGGGGGCAATGAGCAGTTCTTC.

The chain combines TRBV6-5 with TRBJ2-7; D possibly corresponds to TRBD1 (5 bases). This CDR3 region has 13 residues. Germline CDR1 and CDR2: MNHEY and SVGAGI. Deletions cut 6 bases from V and 3 bases from J, with 12 bases between. The CDR3 reads CASRGYRFYEQYF. In DNA, the CDR3 is TGTGCCAGCAGGGGATACAGGTTCTACGAGCAGTACTTC.

The chain has TRBV30 and TRBJ1-5; no reliable D call. Trimming removed 0 bases at V and 7 bases at J, with 16 bases between. The CDR3 runs 15 residues. Germline-derived CDR1 and CDR2 are GTSNPN and SVGIG (reference sequence). The CDR3 coding sequence is TGTGCCTGGAGTGTGTCATCGAGTTCAGTCCAGCCCCAGCATTTT. Translating it yields CAWSVSSSSVQPQHF.

The genes are TRBV13 and TRBJ2-7; a weak D match, TRBD2 (5 bases). Between the trimmed V and J ends, which lost 6 bases and 0 bases, there was a span of 15 bases. The CDR3 consists of 15 residues. Germline CDR1 reads PRHDT; CDR2 reads FYEKMQ (reference sequence). This CDR3 is CASRQAWAGSYEQYF. The CDR3 coding sequence is TGTGCCAGCAGGCAAGCATGGGCGGGCTCCTACGAGCAGTACTTC.

The rearrangement links TRBV9 to TRBJ2-1; 13 bases align to TRBD2. Unmatched junction bases numbered 15, after V lost 0 bases and J lost 0 bases. Germline V gene lookup returns CDR1 SGDLS and CDR2 YYNGEE. The CDR3 contains 22 residues. The CDR3 region has the DNA TGTGCCAGCAGCGTAGCGAGTCTTGAGACTAGCGGGAGGCCCCACTCCTACAATGAGCAGTTCTTC. It is translated as CASSVASLETSGRPHSYNEQFF.

The sample holds one count of this clone. V is TRBV19 and J is TRBJ1-3, with D possibly TRBD1 on 6 matching bases. Per the germline V gene, CDR1 is LNHDA and CDR2 is SQIVND (reference sequence). Trimming removed 6 bases from V and 0 bases from J, with 9 bases in between. The CDR3 extends over 14 amino acids. CDR3 amino acids: CASRDSLSGNTIYF. CDR3 DNA sequence: TGTGCCAGTAGGGACAGCCTCTCTGGAAACACCATATATTTT.

The chain couples TRBV6-5 to TRBJ2-5; 7 positions match TRBD2. The CDR3 extends over 14 amino acids. V lost 4 bases to trimming and J lost 5 bases; unmatched junction nucleotides: 7. Germline CDR1 reads MNHEY; CDR2 reads SVGAGI. The chain's CDR3 is CASSSEGREETQYF. The CDR3 region has the DNA TGTGCCAGCAGTTCGGAGGGGAGGGAGGAGACCCAGTACTTC.

This chain links TRBV6-6 with TRBJ2-3; 9 bases fit TRBD2. The CDR3 is 16 residues long. Germline V CDR1 and CDR2: MNHNY, SVGAGI (reference sequence). V trimming: 2 bases; J trimming: 3 bases; junction bases outside the gene matches: 6. The CDR3 bases are TGTGCCAGCAGTTACGGCCCGACTAGCGGAACAGATACGCAGTATTTT. Translating gives CASSYGPTSGTDTQYF.

This sequence joins TRBV6-4 and TRBJ1-5; D remains unclear. V was clipped by 2 bases and J by 0 bases, with 8 bases between them. The V gene's germline CDR1 is MRHNA and CDR2 SNTAGT. The CDR3 covers 15 residues. The CDR3 bases are TGTGCCAGCAGTGACGGGCCAGATAGCAATCAGCCCCAGCATTTT. This codes for CASSDGPDSNQPQHF.

This chain uses TRBV29-1 with TRBJ2-1; possibly TRBD2 for D (7 bases). The V end was cut by 7 bases, the J end by 8 bases, with 24 bases between. The CDR3 has 15 amino acids. Germline CDR1 is SQVTM and CDR2 is ANQGSEA. The CDR3 reads CSAELRGGQRDEQFF. The CDR3 DNA follows: TGCAGCGCCGAGCTGAGGGGGGGCCAGAGGGATGAGCAGTTCTTC.

Of note for this clone: The same CDR3 also results from other DNA sequences found in this sample. V usage is TRBV7-8 and J usage is TRBJ2-7; the D is unclear. Germline CDR1 is SGHVS and CDR2 is FQNEAQ. The length of the CDR3 is 13 residues. The germline V and J ends were trimmed by 5 bases and 0 bases, with 8 bases remaining between them. The CDR3 DNA reads as TGTGCCAGCAGCCCGCCGGACTCCTACGAGCAGTACTTC. Encoded protein: CASSPPDSYEQYF.

Note on this clone: This same CDR3 is encoded by further DNA sequences in the sample. The chain combines TRBV6-5 with TRBJ2-1, with 11 bases matching TRBD2. Germline V gene data show CDR1 as MNHEY and CDR2 as SVGAGI. The CDR3 runs 13 residues. The trim removed 2 bases at V and 10 bases at J, leaving 1 base unmatched. CDR3 sequence: CASSYGTSGEQFF. Written as DNA, the CDR3 is TGTGCCAGCAGTTACGGGACTAGCGGCGAGCAGTTCTTC.

This rearrangement joins TRBV13 to TRBJ1-1; no clear D gene. Per the germline V gene, CDR1 is PRHDT and CDR2 is FYEKMQ (reference sequence). Trimming left V 6 bases short and J 1 base short, with 12 bases between. The CDR3 loop spans 14 amino acids. CDR3 sequence reads: CASRPKKGNTEAFF. DNA for the CDR3: TGTGCCAGCAGGCCTAAAAAGGGGAACACTGAAGCTTTCTTT.

The genes are TRBV11-2 and TRBJ2-2; D is undetermined. The CDR3 is 16 residues long. The germline V gene encodes CDR1 SGHAT and CDR2 FQNNGV. V lost 1 base to trimming and J lost 0 bases, with 9 bases between them. The CDR3 region has the DNA TGTGCCAGCAGCTTAGTTGCCTCGTCGAACACCGGGGAGCTGTTTTTT. Protein: CASSLVASSNTGELFF.

This chain connects TRBV5-6 to TRBJ1-2; TRBD1 matches at 10 bases. The CDR3 has 15 amino acids. The germline CDR1 and CDR2 sequences are SGHDT and YYEEEE. Trimming at V came to 3 bases and at J to 2 bases, leaving 4 bases not matched to a gene. DNA for the CDR3: TGTGCCAGCAGCTGGGGGACAGGGGAGAACTATGGCTACACCTTC. Its translation: CASSWGTGENYGYTF.

CDR3 in DNA: TGTGCCAGCAGTGATTTACCGGGACTAAGCCATGGGACCCAGTACTTC. Translation gives CASSDLPGLSHGTQYF. This chain connects TRBV2 to TRBJ2-5; 7 bases align to TRBD2. The germline V gene has CDR1 SNHLY and CDR2 FYNNEI. This CDR3 comprises 16 residues. Trimming removed 3 bases from V and 7 bases from J; junction bases left unmatched: 14.

This chain connects TRBV7-9 to TRBJ1-2, with D possibly TRBD1 on 5 matching bases. The ends were cut back, 8 bases at V and 6 bases at J, with 10 bases in the middle. The CDR3 consists of 11 residues. Germline V gives CDR1 SEHNR, CDR2 FQNEAQ (reference sequence). Here the CDR3 reads CASGGGDGYTF. The CDR3 DNA follows: TGTGCCAGCGGGGGAGGGGATGGCTACACCTTC.

The chain couples TRBV10-2 to TRBJ2-5; 12 bases line up with TRBD2. The CDR3 contains 16 residues. V trimming: 8 bases; J trimming: 5 bases; junction bases outside the gene matches: 12. Germline loops: CDR1 WSHSY, CDR2 SAAADI. This CDR3 is CASAVASGGEGETQYF. CDR3 nucleotide sequence: TGCGCCAGCGCCGTAGCTAGCGGGGGGGAAGGTGAGACCCAGTACTTC.

The rearrangement links TRBV4-3 to TRBJ2-7, with D possibly being TRBD2 (6 bases). V dropped 4 bases and J dropped 0 bases, with 13 bases sitting between them. Germline lookup yields CDR1 LGHNA and CDR2 YSLEER. The CDR3 runs to 15 residues. The CDR3 protein is CASSPAGSGSYEQYF. The DNA for the CDR3 is TGCGCCAGCAGCCCCGCGGGGAGTGGCTCCTACGAGCAGTACTTC.

The chain is built from TRBV4-3 and TRBJ2-7; 12 bases align to TRBD1. The CDR3 covers 16 residues. The V gene end was trimmed by 6 bases and the J gene end by 4 bases; junction bases not matched to a gene: 10. Germline CDR1 and CDR2: LGHNA and YSLEER. The CDR3 is CASSRNLGQGAYEQYF. Written as DNA, the CDR3 is TGCGCCAGCAGTCGAAACCTGGGACAGGGGGCTTACGAGCAGTACTTC.

Regarding this clone: Other DNA sequences in the sample encode the same CDR3. The genes are TRBV19 and TRBJ2-7; D perhaps matches TRBD1 (5 bases). The CDR3 covers 13 residues. Germline V gene lookup returns CDR1 LNHDA and CDR2 SQIVND (reference sequence). The V end was cut by 3 bases, the J end by 5 bases, with 11 bases between. This CDR3 reads CASSIGQGHEQYF. The CDR3 DNA reads TGTGCCAGTAGTATTGGGCAGGGCCACGAGCAGTACTTC.

V usage is TRBV18 and J usage is TRBJ1-2; no clear D. Germline CDR1 and CDR2: KGHSH and LQKENI. The CDR3 covers 16 residues. V was cut by 2 bases and J by 0 bases, with 13 bases left in between. CDR3 sequence (DNA): TGTGCCAGCTCACCATTTGAAGACCCTTCTAACTATGGCTACACCTTC. Translating it yields CASSPFEDPSNYGYTF.

CDR3 in DNA: TGTGCCAGCAGTGAAGCGCACAGGGCGTCGGGCTACACCTTC. It specifies CASSEAHRASGYTF. The rearrangement joins TRBV6-1 to TRBJ1-2, with D perhaps matching TRBD1 (6 bases). The germline V gene has CDR1 MNHNS and CDR2 SASEGT. The CDR3 contains 14 residues. V lost 0 bases and J lost 8, with 13 bases in between.

This chain connects TRBV6-5 to TRBJ2-1, with D perhaps TRBD1 or TRBD2 (5 bases each). V was shortened by 0 bases and J by 6 bases, with 15 bases between the two germline ends. The length of the CDR3 is 16 residues. CDR1 is MNHEY, CDR2 SVGAGI, per germline. The CDR3 DNA reads TGTGCCAGCAGTTACTCCATGGGGGAGACGGTCAATGAGCAGTTCTTC. The encoded protein is CASSYSMGETVNEQFF.

The rearrangement joins TRBV4-1 to TRBJ2-1, with a weak D call TRBD2 (6 bases). Looked up from germline, CDR1 is MGHRA and CDR2 is YSYEKL. The V and J ends lost 0 bases and 10 bases respectively, with 13 bases between them. The CDR3 is made up of 14 amino acids. The CDR3 coding sequence is TGCGCCAGCAGCCAAGAGGGGACTGGAAGCGAGCAGTTCTTC. This codes for CASSQEGTGSEQFF.

DNA for the CDR3: TGCGCCAGCAGCCAAGTCGGGACGGAGTACGAGCAGTACTTC. It yields the protein CASSQVGTEYEQYF. The chain employs TRBV4-1 and TRBJ2-7; D is tentatively TRBD1 or TRBD2 (5 bases each). V was pared by 1 base and J by 4 bases, with 11 bases between. The CDR3 covers 14 residues. Per the germline V gene, CDR1 is MGHRA and CDR2 is YSYEKL.

The CDR3 sequence is CASSLAGGASSPLHF. The DNA of the CDR3 is TGTGCCAGCAGCTTAGCTGGGGGCGCGAGTTCACCCCTCCACTTT. The chain combines TRBV7-2 with TRBJ1-6, with D perhaps TRBD1 (6 bases). Trimming removed 0 bases from V and 9 bases from J, with 12 bases in between. Germline V gives CDR1 SGHTA, CDR2 FQGNSA. This CDR3 has 15 amino acids.

This chain joins TRBV6-5 and TRBJ2-3; TRBD2 is a possible D gene (5 bases). Germline lookup yields CDR1 MNHEY and CDR2 SVGAGI. V dropped 2 bases and J dropped 9 bases, with 9 bases sitting between them. CDR3 length: 12 amino acids. The CDR3 sequence: CASSYEGLTQYF. The CDR3 DNA is TGTGCCAGCAGTTACGAGGGTCTCACGCAGTATTTT.

The chain recombines TRBV25-1 with TRBJ1-4; D is unclear. Germline assignment: CDR1 MGHDK and CDR2 SYGVNS. The CDR3 sequence is 13 residues long. V lost 7 bases, J lost 4 bases, and 10 bases lay in between. CDR3 loop: CASIGRLNEKLFF. CDR3 bases: TGTGCCAGCATCGGACGGCTTAATGAAAAACTGTTTTTT.